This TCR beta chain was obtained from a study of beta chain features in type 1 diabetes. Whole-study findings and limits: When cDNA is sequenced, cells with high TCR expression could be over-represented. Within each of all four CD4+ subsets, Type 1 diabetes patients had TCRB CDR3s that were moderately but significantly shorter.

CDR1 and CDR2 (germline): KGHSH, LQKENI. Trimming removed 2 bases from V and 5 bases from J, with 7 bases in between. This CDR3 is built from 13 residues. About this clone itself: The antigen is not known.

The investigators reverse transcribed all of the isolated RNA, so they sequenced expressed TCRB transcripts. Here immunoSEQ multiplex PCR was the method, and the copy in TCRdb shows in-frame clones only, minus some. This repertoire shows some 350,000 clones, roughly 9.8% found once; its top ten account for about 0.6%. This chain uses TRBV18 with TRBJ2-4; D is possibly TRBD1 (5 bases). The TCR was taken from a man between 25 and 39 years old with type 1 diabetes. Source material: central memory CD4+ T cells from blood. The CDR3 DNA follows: TGTGCCAGCTCACCAGTACAGGAAAACATTCAGTACTTC. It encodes CASSPVQENIQYF.